This T cell receptor beta chain came from a study of beta chain features in type 1 diabetes. Across the study: Across all samples, some 98 million sorted cells were examined.

Germline CDR1 and CDR2: ENHRY and SYGVKD. Trimming stripped 4 bases from V and 5 bases from J, with 9 bases between. The CDR3 contains 13 residues. Investigators reverse transcribed all isolated RNA, so they sequenced expressed TCRB transcripts. Profiled with immunoSEQ multiplex PCR; TCRdb holds only in-frame clones, not every one. The repertoire holds hundreds of thousands of clones, 15% to 20% seen once, with about 0.02% in the top ten. This clone appeared a few times. Material: naive CD4+ T cells from blood. The chain is built from TRBV10-3 and TRBJ2-1, with no clear D. The sequence was obtained from a woman aged 18-29 years in good health. The chain's CDR3 is CAISALQDNEQFF. The CDR3 DNA sequence: TGTGCCATCAGTGCTCTGCAGGACAATGAGCAGTTCTTC.